This T cell receptor beta chain was obtained from a study of B cell selection in AIRE deficiency. Conventional CD4 T cells were sorted as CD4+CD127+ cells. Profiling relied on immunoSEQ multiplex PCR, and the TCRdb table lists in-frame clones only, not all of them. The repertoire consists of 20,000 to 30,000 clones, with roughly 97% occurring once and the leading ten covering approximately 0.2%. In this sample, this clone turned up once. Per the germline V gene, CDR1 is SGHVS and CDR2 is FNYEAQ. The CDR3 extends over 14 amino acids. V was cut by 5 bases and J by 6 bases, with 14 bases left in between.

The V call is TRBV7-6, the J call TRBJ2-1; D is unclear. The clonotype was recovered from a human donor in good health. The specimen sequenced was CD4+CD127+ conventional T cells sorted from PBMCs. CDR3 in DNA: TGTGCCAGCAGCCCCGGGTCGCTCACCAATGAGCAGTTCTTC. The encoded protein is CASSPGSLTNEQFF.